Each of the 25 T cell receptor beta chains below was sequenced from the same sample in a study of T-cell reconstitution after alpha-beta-depleted transplantation in children (dated by TCRdb to about 2016). Library creation used PCR. TCRdb lists the instrument as Illumina HiSeq 2500. Molecular barcoding was employed in the preparation of TCR libraries, with unique molecular identifiers being used to normalize TCRbeta repertoire quantification. TCRdb itself trimmed the public reads at Q25 with fastp, ran MiXCR and retained productive beta chains. Entries are consolidated by CDR3 protein sequence, retaining the most common genes and DNA. The sample table records about 210,000 distinct CDR3 sequences; approximately 19% of these occur just once. 40% to 50% of the sample goes to the ten largest clones. Sample treatment or condition, as interpreted from the label and publication: allogeneic hematopoietic cell transplantation with graft depleted of TCRalphabeta T cells and CD19 B cells.

This material consisted of PBMCs, mostly from graft donor cells, taken 360 days after TCRalphabeta/CD19-depleted stem cell transplant. The receptors here all came from a male patient aged 2-15 years who had a stem cell transplant for acute lymphoblastic leukemia, so the T cells may come from the graft donor.

The V and J genes are TRBV27 and TRBJ2-1, with D possibly TRBD1 on 6 matching bases. Trimming stripped 3 bases from V and 7 bases from J, with 13 bases between. Looked up from germline, CDR1 is MNHEY and CDR2 is SMNVEV (reference sequence). CDR3 length equals 14 residues. The CDR3 loop reads CASSFKGVGNEQFF. Written as DNA, the CDR3 is TGTGCCAGCAGTTTTAAGGGGGTCGGGAATGAGCAGTTCTTC.

The chain employs TRBV12-3 or TRBV12-4 and TRBJ2-1; TRBD2 matches 11 bases. This CDR3 has 13 residues. The junction had 4 bases not matched to a gene; V was cut back by 3 bases and J by 12 bases. The CDR3 loop is CASSFSGGAGQFF. The CDR3 DNA reads TGTGCCAGCAGTTTTAGCGGGGGGGCCGGGCAGTTCTTC.

Regarding this clonotype: At one end the junction does not follow the germline gene, possibly because of a read error. V gene TRBV12-3 or TRBV12-4 combines with J gene TRBJ2-3, with 7 bases that match TRBD2. This CDR3 is built from 19 residues. Written as DNA, the CDR3 is TGTACCAGCAGTTTTCCCCCCGAGGGAGGGCCGATTCTCCCAGATACGCAGTATTTT. This sequence encodes CTSSFPPEGGPILPDTQYF.

V and J are TRBV6-2 or TRBV6-3 and TRBJ2-2; D is possibly TRBD1 (5 bases). Trimming stripped 6 bases from V and 4 bases from J, with 18 bases between. The CDR3 is 16 residues long. The germline CDR1 and CDR2 sequences are MNHEY and SVGEGT. The CDR3 sequence is CASSQTTVFSTGELFF. The DNA for the CDR3 is TGTGCCAGCAGCCAGACGACAGTATTTAGCACCGGGGAGCTGTTTTTT.

This chain joins TRBV5-6 and TRBJ2-1; perhaps TRBD1 as D (6 bases). Germline values: CDR1 SGHDT, CDR2 YYEEEE. V gave up 4 bases and J gave up 4 bases, with 9 bases separating them. The CDR3 runs to 13 residues. The CDR3: CASSPGQYNEQFF. CDR3 DNA sequence: TGTGCCAGCAGCCCAGGACAGTACAATGAGCAGTTCTTC.

This clonotype was found a few times. This chain uses TRBV9 with TRBJ2-4; a possible D gene is TRBD2 (6 bases). The germline gives CDR1 SGDLS, CDR2 YYNGEE. CDR3 size: 16 residues. The V gene lost 0 bases and the J gene lost 1 base, with 11 bases spanning the gap. CDR3 protein: CASSVDGGTAKNIQYF. Written as DNA, the CDR3 is TGTGCCAGCAGCGTAGATGGGGGGACGGCCAAAAACATTCAGTACTTC.

This clonotype was found many times. The chain has TRBV4-2 and TRBJ2-1; the match to TRBD2 covers 7 bases. Germline CDR1 reads LGHNA; CDR2 reads YNFKEQ. The V and J ends lost 2 bases and 5 bases, in that order; junction bases with no gene match: 6. The CDR3 runs to 15 residues. In DNA form, the CDR3 reads TGTGCCAGCAGCCAACTAGCGGTTCAAGACAATGAGCAGTTCTTC. Amino acid sequence: CASSQLAVQDNEQFF.

This clonotype was found a few times. The rearrangement links TRBV7-2 to TRBJ2-6, with unresolved D. The V end was cut by 0 bases, the J end by 4 bases, with 7 bases between. Germline CDR1 and CDR2: SGHTA and FQGNSA. This CDR3 has 15 amino acids. CDR3 region: CASSLAGPGANVLTF. The CDR3 DNA reads TGTGCCAGCAGCTTAGCTGGGCCGGGGGCCAACGTCCTGACTTTC.

This clonotype was detected ten times or more. The V and J genes are TRBV6-5 and TRBJ2-3; D is unresolved. CDR1 and CDR2 from the germline V gene are MNHEY and SVGAGI. The CDR3 covers 12 residues. Trimming removed 7 bases from V and 3 bases from J, with 8 bases in between. CDR3 coding DNA: TGTGCCAGCAAACAGACTACAGATACGCAGTATTTT. Residues: CASKQTTDTQYF.

The V gene is TRBV7-2, the J gene TRBJ2-7, with 8 bases that match TRBD1. The germline V gene has CDR1 SGHTA and CDR2 FQGNSA. Trimming cost V 6 bases and J 0 bases; bases outside gene matches: 4. This CDR3 has 14 amino acids. As DNA, the CDR3 is TGTGCCAGCAGGAAAACAGGGGGCTCCTACGAGCAGTACTTC. The encoded protein is CASRKTGGSYEQYF.

The chain carries TRBV4-3 and TRBJ2-1; D remains ambiguous. The germline V and J ends were trimmed by 0 bases and 4 bases, with 4 bases remaining between them. The CDR3 runs 13 residues. Germline V CDR1 and CDR2: LGHNA, YSLEER. CDR3: CASSQEPYNEQFF. The CDR3 DNA reads TGCGCCAGCAGCCAAGAGCCTTACAATGAGCAGTTCTTC.

The chain employs TRBV9 and TRBJ2-2, with no clear D. V shed 0 bases and J shed 3 bases, with 9 bases lying between them. The CDR3 covers 15 residues. The germline gives CDR1 SGDLS, CDR2 YYNGEE. The CDR3 loop reads CASSVGLDYTGELFF. CDR3 DNA: TGTGCCAGCAGCGTAGGTCTAGACTACACCGGGGAGCTGTTTTTT.

The V and J genes are TRBV20-1 and TRBJ1-5; 7 bases fit TRBD1. This CDR3 is built from 14 residues. Germline CDR1 and CDR2: DFQATT and SNEGSKA (reference sequence). V lost 6 bases to trimming and J lost 3 bases; unmatched junction nucleotides: 8. The CDR3 DNA follows: TGCAGTGCCCACCCGGGACAGTCCAATCAGCCCCAGCATTTT. This sequence encodes CSAHPGQSNQPQHF.

This clonotype was seen at least ten times. The gene calls are TRBV5-1 and TRBJ2-5; D is possibly TRBD1 (6 bases). The CDR3 sequence is 16 residues long. V lost 5 bases and J 5 bases, leaving 22 bases between the germline ends. The germline V gene has CDR1 SGHRS and CDR2 YFSETQ. This chain's CDR3 is CASRPGNSRGGETQYF. The CDR3 DNA reads as TGCGCCAGCAGGCCAGGAAATTCCAGGGGCGGGGAGACCCAGTACTTC.

This clonotype was counted at least ten times. V and J are TRBV20-1 and TRBJ2-1, with D tentatively TRBD2 (6 bases). The V and J ends lost 2 bases and 5 bases respectively, with 13 bases between them. The germline V gene encodes CDR1 DFQATT and CDR2 SNEGSKA (reference sequence). The CDR3 extends over 14 amino acids. CDR3 residues: CSARSPGGDNEQFF. The CDR3 nucleotides read TGCAGTGCTAGATCTCCCGGGGGTGACAATGAGCAGTTCTTC.

This clonotype was counted between two and nine times. V usage is TRBV25-1 and J usage is TRBJ2-6; the D gene is possibly TRBD2 (6 bases). From germline, CDR1 is MGHDK and CDR2 SYGVNS. There are 14 residues in the CDR3. Trimming took off 7 bases at V and 4 bases at J, with 11 bases between the two ends. CDR3 in amino acids: CASIGGKGANVLTF. DNA of the CDR3: TGTGCCAGCATCGGAGGGAAAGGGGCCAACGTCCTGACTTTC.

Many counts were recorded for this clonotype. This sequence joins TRBV5-1 and TRBJ2-1, with TRBD1 matching 8 bases. J lost 4 bases, V lost 3 bases, and 12 bases had no gene match. The V gene's germline CDR1 is SGHRS and CDR2 YFSETQ. The CDR3 has 17 residues. The CDR3 DNA is TGCGCCAGCAGCTCGCCCCAGGGGGCTAGACAGTACAATGAGCAGTTCTTC. Translated, it gives CASSSPQGARQYNEQFF.

In this sample, this clonotype turned up a few times. The chain employs TRBV21-1 and TRBJ1-1; the D segment call TRBD1 is taken from the table without a DNA check. TRBV21-1 is a pseudogene. This CDR3 region has 14 residues. CDR3 protein: CASIRGSPTLSAFF. The CDR3 coding sequence is TGTGCCAGTATCAGGGGCTCGCCTACCTTATCAGCTTTCTTT.

The count of this clonotype is one. The chain recombines TRBV6-5 with TRBJ1-1, with D perhaps matching TRBD1 (5 bases). The CDR3 has 17 amino acids. Germline values: CDR1 MNHEY, CDR2 SVGAGI. With 0 bases removed from V and 0 bases from J, the gap between germline ends came to 14 bases. CDR3 in amino acids: CASSYSLRQRMNTEAFF. The CDR3 bases are TGTGCCAGCAGTTACTCACTTCGACAGAGGATGAACACTGAAGCTTTCTTT.

V is TRBV2 and J is TRBJ2-7; D is ambiguous. This CDR3 comprises 12 residues. The germline V gene encodes CDR1 SNHLY and CDR2 FYNNEI. V gave up 4 bases and J gave up 7 bases, with 11 bases separating them. The CDR3 protein is CASSASWLEQYF. Here the CDR3 DNA reads TGTGCCAGCAGTGCGTCGTGGTTGGAGCAGTACTTC.

This clonotype appeared a few times. This chain links TRBV11-2 with TRBJ1-4; the match to TRBD1 covers 7 bases. The CDR3 loop spans 16 amino acids. Germline V CDR1 and CDR2: SGHAT, FQNNGV. The ends lost 4 bases at V and 8 bases at J; junction bases unmatched: 13. The CDR3 protein is CASSSLPTGKNEKLFF. The CDR3, as DNA: TGTGCCAGCAGCTCATTGCCGACAGGGAAGAACGAAAAACTGTTTTTT.

This clonotype is a singleton in its sample. At one of its ends the junction is not consistent with the germline gene, which may arise from a read error. This chain connects TRBV12-3 or TRBV12-4 to TRBJ2-7; D tentatively reads TRBD1 or TRBD2 (5 bases each). The CDR3 is 13 residues long. CDR3 bases: TGTGCCAGCAGTTTTTCAGGGACCTACGAGCTGTACTTC. It specifies CASSFSGTYELYF.

V is TRBV7-8 and J is TRBJ2-7; 7 positions agree with TRBD2. Germline CDR1 and CDR2: SGHVS and FQNEAQ. V was pared by 4 bases and J by 0 bases, with 6 bases of the junction left unmatched. This CDR3 spans 15 amino acids. In nucleotides, the CDR3 is TGTGCCAGCAGCTACAGAGCGGGGTCCTCCTACGAGCAGTACTTC. Residues: CASSYRAGSSYEQYF.

The rearrangement joins TRBV9 to TRBJ2-5, with D perhaps TRBD2 (6 bases). CDR3 length equals 16 residues. Trimming removed 1 base at V and 2 bases at J, with 15 bases between. The germline CDR1 and CDR2 sequences are SGDLS and YYNGEE. In DNA form, the CDR3 reads TGTGCCAGCAGCGTAAATGCTCGTCGGGGGCAAGAGACCCAGTACTTC. As protein: CASSVNARRGQETQYF. The full variable domain, in which reference TRBV9 and TRBJ2-5 provide the parts outside the CDR3, is DSGVTQTPKHLITATGQRVTLRCSPRSGDLSVYWYQQSLDQGLQFLIQYYNGEERAKGNILERFSAQQFPDLHSELNLSSLELGDSALYFCASSVNARRGQETQYFGPGTRLLVL.

This clonotype was seen a few times. V usage is TRBV20-1 and J usage is TRBJ1-1; the D gene is possibly TRBD1 (6 bases). The CDR3 runs 16 residues. The ends were cut back, 4 bases at V and 1 base at J, with 19 bases in the middle. The germline CDR1 and CDR2 sequences are DFQATT and SNEGSKA (reference sequence). The CDR3 nucleotides are TGCAGTGCTACCCACCGAGGGGGAAAGGAGAACACTGAAGCTTTCTTT. Encoded protein: CSATHRGGKENTEAFF.